The sequence of this T cell receptor (beta chain) was determined in a study of shared clonotypes between healthy human individuals. Study-wide background: Every donor yielded three CD4 naive, three CD4 memory, two CD8 naive and one CD8 memory plate.

Overall study findings and caveats: Read depth was anticipated to influence clonotype sharing among donors. It was observed that 5% to 6.5% of naive CD4 clonotypes were shared across a few donors.

The CDR3 covers 15 residues. In germline, CDR1 is SEHNR, CDR2 FQNEAQ (reference sequence). Trimming stripped 1 base from V and 1 base from J, with 10 bases between. Naive CD8 isolation took CD45RO-negative cells positively selected for CCR7 and excluded terminally differentiated effector memory CD45RA+ cells. The study drew its donors from healthy HIV-negative adults without recent acute infections or vaccinations. Only in-frame clones appear in the TCRdb table, and some are missing; sequencing was by immunoSEQ multiplex PCR. The table lists around 1,900,000 clones, just over 90% of them singletons. On this clone itself: Its matching antigen is unknown.

Sequences were obtained from naive CD8+ T cells from PBMCs. This receptor was taken from a man aged 18 to 35 in good health. Some clones in this sample may be carry-over from other donors' samples. V is TRBV7-9 and J is TRBJ1-1; the D is unclear. The CDR3 is CASSLGFPGNTEAFF. CDR3 DNA: TGTGCCAGCAGCTTAGGCTTTCCGGGGAACACTGAAGCTTTCTTT.